A single sample gave rise to the 12 T cell receptor beta chains below, sequenced in a study of regulatory T cells in long-lasting Graves disease. Through Arm-PCR of CDR3 regions and iRepertoire HTBI primers, TCR beta libraries were built. TCRdb analysed the multiplex PCR reads with MiXCR anew, one entry per CDR3 protein. The sample records about half a million distinct CDR3 sequences, about 22% being singletons. Time point in this sample: persistent/refractory GD, antithyroid drugs over 5 years with positive TRAb. PBMC RNA served as the TCR library source. This specimen was peripheral blood mononuclear cells (PBMCs), taken when the disease was refractory, from a patient treated with antithyroid drugs. These receptor sequences come from a female donor with Graves disease.

This clonotype was counted at least ten times. This chain uses TRBV28 with TRBJ2-7, with a possible D match to TRBD2 (6 bases). Trimming cost V 6 bases and J 3 bases, with 18 bases left between them. Germline V gene data show CDR1 as MDHEN and CDR2 as SYDVKM. The CDR3 has 15 residues. The CDR3 nucleotides read TGTGCCAGCAGCCCAGCGGACCGGGAGTTCTACGAGCAGTACTTC. Protein sequence: CASSPADREFYEQYF.

This clonotype was counted ten times or more. The CDR3 region has the DNA TGTGCCAGTAGCCGGGACAGGGAGGTACGTGAAGCTTTCTTT. Its translation is CASSRDREVREAFF. The rearrangement uses TRBV19 and TRBJ1-1; 9 bases are a match to TRBD1. Per the germline V gene, CDR1 is LNHDA and CDR2 is SQIVND (reference sequence). V shed 6 bases and J 7 bases; nucleotides not matched to a gene: 9. This CDR3 spans 14 amino acids. The full variable domain, completed using reference TRBV19 and TRBJ1-1, is DGGITQSPKYLFRKEGQNVTLSCEQNLNHDAMYWYRQDPGQGLRLIYYSQIVNDFQKGDIAEGYSVSREKKESFPLTVTSAQKNPTAFYLCASSRDREVREAFFGQGTRLTVV.

V and J are TRBV19 and TRBJ1-1; D remains ambiguous. Trimming removed 4 bases at V and 0 bases at J, with 9 bases between. CDR3 size: 14 residues. Germline assignment: CDR1 LNHDA and CDR2 SQIVND (reference sequence). The CDR3 region has the DNA TGTGCCAGTAGTAACCGGGCCTTGAACACTGAAGCTTTCTTT. It is translated as CASSNRALNTEAFF.

This CDR3 reads CASSPARFREQFF. The CDR3 coding sequence is TGTGCCAGCAGTCCGGCGAGGTTCCGCGAGCAGTTCTTC. The chain uses TRBV6-2 or TRBV6-3 and TRBJ2-1; D is uncertain. Trimming stripped 5 bases from V and 10 bases from J, with 15 bases between. The CDR3 contains 13 residues. Per the germline V gene, CDR1 is MNHEY and CDR2 is SVGEGT.

As for this clonotype: A much larger clone lies a single base off, so this may be a read error. V gene TRBV6-2 or TRBV6-3 combines with J gene TRBJ1-1; 7 bases map to TRBD1. J gave up 0 bases and V 6 bases, and 4 bases lay outside the gene matches. CDR1 and CDR2 from the germline V gene are MNHEY and SVGEGT. This CDR3 comprises 14 residues. CDR3 sequence (DNA): TGTGCCAGCAGGGGACAGAGCGTGAACACTGAAGCTTTCTTT. Its translation is CASRGQSVNTEAFF.

This CDR3 is CASSQAGAGDLFSYEQYF. CDR3 DNA: TGCGCCAGCAGCCAAGCAGGGGCAGGGGACCTTTTCTCCTACGAGCAGTACTTC. The chain has TRBV4-1 and TRBJ2-7; perhaps TRBD1 as D (6 bases). This CDR3 has 18 residues. Between the trimmed V and J ends, which lost 1 base and 0 bases, there was a span of 19 bases. Germline V gene lookup returns CDR1 MGHRA and CDR2 YSYEKL.

In this sample, this clonotype turned up a few times. This rearrangement joins TRBV7-8 to TRBJ2-7; 8 bases match TRBD2. Losses at the gene ends were 2 bases for V and 2 bases for J; bases not matched to a gene: 5. This CDR3 has 15 amino acids. Germline V gives CDR1 SGHVS, CDR2 FQNEAQ. The DNA of the CDR3 is TGTGCCAGCAGCTTATGGCTTAGCGGGGCCTACGAGCAGTACTTC. Translated, it gives CASSLWLSGAYEQYF. The whole variable domain, filled in from reference TRBV7-8 and TRBJ2-7, reads GAGVSQSPRYKVAKRGQDVALRCDPISGHVSLFWYQQALGQGPEFLTYFQNEAQLDKSGLPSDRFFAERPEGSVSTLKIQRTQQEDSAVYLCASSLWLSGAYEQYFGPGTRLTVT.

This chain uses TRBV28 with TRBJ2-5; 8 bases align to TRBD1. Per germline, CDR1 MDHEN and CDR2 SYDVKM. The CDR3 runs to 16 residues. After removal of 6 bases from V and 0 bases from J, the junction contained 9 bases not matched to a gene. This CDR3 is CASRSRDRRNQETQYF. DNA of the CDR3: TGTGCCAGCAGATCTCGGGACAGGCGAAACCAAGAGACCCAGTACTTC.

There are many counts of this clonotype. This chain connects TRBV12-5 to TRBJ1-5; 7 bases fit TRBD1. The CDR3 is 15 amino acids. CDR1 and CDR2 from the germline V gene are LGHNT and FRNRAP. The J segment lost 1 base and the V segment lost 3 bases, leaving 3 bases of the junction unmatched. The CDR3 DNA sequence: TGTGCTAGTGGTTTCCCGACAGGGAGCAATCAGCCCCAGCATTTT. This codes for CASGFPTGSNQPQHF.

This clonotype was counted at least ten times. CDR3 protein: CSVEAGENTEAFF. CDR3 nucleotide sequence: TGCAGCGTTGAGGCAGGGGAGAACACTGAAGCTTTCTTT. The chain recombines TRBV29-1 with TRBJ1-1; possibly TRBD1 for D (6 bases). V was cut by 3 bases and J by 1 base, with 9 bases left in between. Germline loops: CDR1 SQVTM, CDR2 ANQGSEA. The CDR3 consists of 13 residues.

This clonotype appeared many times. This chain connects TRBV6-1 to TRBJ2-5, with D perhaps TRBD1 (6 bases). Trimming removed 6 bases from V and 5 bases from J, with 22 bases in between. The CDR3 spans 16 residues. The germline V gene has CDR1 MNHNS and CDR2 SASEGT. This CDR3 reads CASSHGQYFGAETQYF. The CDR3, as DNA: TGTGCCAGCAGCCACGGACAGTACTTCGGAGCGGAGACCCAGTACTTC.

As concerns this clonotype: This could be a read error, since a much larger clone is one nucleotide away. The V call is TRBV10-3, the J call TRBJ1-6, with 9 bases identical to TRBD1. There are 13 residues in the CDR3. From germline, CDR1 is ENHRY and CDR2 SYGVKD. V lost 5 bases and J lost 10; bases outside the gene matches: 3. This CDR3 reads CAISRQGDSPLHF. CDR3 bases: TGTGCCATCAGTAGACAGGGGGACTCACCCCTCCACTTT.